This T cell receptor (beta chain) stems from a study of blood T cell repertoires in COVID-19. On the study more broadly: The United States, Italy and Spain were the sources of the acute and convalescent COVID-19 samples. From T cells, B-cell-depleted T cells, or PBMCs came the material, which was cDNA or gDNA.

V lost 7 bases and J lost 8; bases outside the gene matches: 8. Germline V CDR1 and CDR2: ENHRY, SYGVKD. The CDR3 totals 13 residues. Under the authors' procedure: Reference gene primer amplification in the assay estimated nucleated cell counts. Method: immunoSEQ multiplex PCR; TCRdb's copy keeps in-frame clones and lacks some. The V and J calls and clone size are taken from that table; D and trimming were inferred from the DNA. The sample consists of about 140,000 clones, 88% of them appearing once. Material: peripheral blood. The source of this sequence is an older man with acute or convalescent COVID-19. The V call is TRBV10-3, the J call TRBJ1-1; 9 bases line up with TRBD1. The DNA for the CDR3 is TGTGCCATCAAGGGGACAGGGAGATCCGAAGCTTTCTTT. This translates into CAIKGTGRSEAFF.